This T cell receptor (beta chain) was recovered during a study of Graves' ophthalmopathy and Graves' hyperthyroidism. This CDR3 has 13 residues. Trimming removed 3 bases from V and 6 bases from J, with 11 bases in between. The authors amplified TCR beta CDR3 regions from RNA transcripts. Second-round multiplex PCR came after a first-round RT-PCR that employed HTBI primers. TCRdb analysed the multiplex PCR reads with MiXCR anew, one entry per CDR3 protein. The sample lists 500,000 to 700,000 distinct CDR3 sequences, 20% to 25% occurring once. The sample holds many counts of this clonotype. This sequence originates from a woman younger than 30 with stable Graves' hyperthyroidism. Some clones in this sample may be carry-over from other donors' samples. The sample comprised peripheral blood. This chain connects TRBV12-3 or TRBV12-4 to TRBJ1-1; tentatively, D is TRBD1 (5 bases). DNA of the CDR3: TGTGCCAGCAGTTTCGGGGGAACGGCTGAAGCTTTCTTT. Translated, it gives CASSFGGTAEAFF.